The TCR beta chain under discussion was sequenced for a study of shared clonotypes between healthy human individuals. A word on this clone: No antigen is known for it.

This CDR3 spans 14 amino acids. Germline CDR1 is SGHDN and CDR2 is FVKESK. V was pared by 0 bases and J by 6 bases, with 9 bases between. Generated by immunoSEQ multiplex PCR, the TCRdb table keeps only in-frame clones and is missing some. This sample has about 480,000 clones, with over 60% found just once. General observations from the study: Sampling covered blood only; tissue repertoires likely differ.

The specimen was PBMCs. This chain links TRBV14 with TRBJ2-1; D unresolved. This receptor was taken from a middle-aged woman in good health. Some clones in this sample may be carry-over from other donors' samples. The CDR3 loop reads CASSQETFFNEQFF. In DNA form, the CDR3 reads TGTGCCAGCAGCCAAGAGACCTTTTTCAATGAGCAGTTCTTC. The full variable domain, with the rest looked up from reference TRBV14 and TRBJ2-1, is EAGVTQFPSHSVIEKGQTVTLRCDPISGHDNLYWYRRVMGKEIKFLLHFVKESKQDESGMPNNRFLAERTGGTYSTLKVQPAELEDSGVYFCASSQETFFNEQFFGPGTRLTVL.